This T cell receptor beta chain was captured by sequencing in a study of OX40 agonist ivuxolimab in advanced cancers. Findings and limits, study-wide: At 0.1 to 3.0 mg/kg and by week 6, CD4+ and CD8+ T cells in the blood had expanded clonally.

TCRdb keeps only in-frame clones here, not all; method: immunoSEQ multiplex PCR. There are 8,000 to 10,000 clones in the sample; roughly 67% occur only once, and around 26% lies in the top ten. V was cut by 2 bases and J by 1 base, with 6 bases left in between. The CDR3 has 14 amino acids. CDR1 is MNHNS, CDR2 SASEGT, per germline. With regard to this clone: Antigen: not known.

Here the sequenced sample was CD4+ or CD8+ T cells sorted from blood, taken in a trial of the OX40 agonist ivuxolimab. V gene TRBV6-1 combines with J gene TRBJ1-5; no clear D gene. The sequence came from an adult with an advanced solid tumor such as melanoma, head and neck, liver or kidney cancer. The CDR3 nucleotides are TGTGCCAGCAGTGAAACGGGAAGCAATCAGCCCCAGCATTTT. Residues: CASSETGSNQPQHF.